This TCR beta chain was retrieved from a study of a mutant IDH1 vaccine in newly diagnosed glioma. Overall study context: Every participant had undergone radiotherapy, temozolomide, or both before, and most underwent both. Study results and limitations: Pseudoprogression seemed unlinked to shifts in top peripheral T cell clonotypes.

V lost 4 bases and J lost 3, with 7 bases in between. Germline CDR1 is SEHNR and CDR2 is FQNEAQ (reference sequence). CDR3 length: 14 amino acids. The protocol was immunoSEQ multiplex PCR, while the TCRdb copy is restricted to in-frame clones and leaves out a portion. This sample yields 59,000 or so clones, of which about 91% are seen a single time; roughly 2.7% belongs to the top ten. This clone was picked up one time. Antigen unknown. The time point here: baseline, week 1 (first vaccination visit). As to treatment: pre-vaccination baseline after standard-of-care therapy. Material: PBMCs, obtained from a glioma patient treated with radiotherapy, temozolomide or both. The chain uses TRBV7-9 and TRBJ2-6; TRBD2 might be the D (6 bases). This receptor was taken from a man aged 45-65 years with glioma. The CDR3 nucleotides read TGTGCCAGCAGCTCGGGGGTTGGGGCCAACGTCCTGACTTTC. It codes for CASSSGVGANVLTF.